This TCR beta chain was found in a study of cytomegalovirus exposure and HLA in healthy donors. Study information: When 398 donors were genotyped, approximately 81% of them were found to fall in the Caucasian-associated ancestry cluster. Study-wide points: The study recorded 150 to 200 TCR beta chains that were cytomegalovirus-associated. A later analysis associated about 18,000 TCR beta sequences with HLA alleles at a 0.05 false discovery rate. In an earlier analysis, productive rearrangement rates for most beta V segments clustered near 87% or 30%.

The CDR3 spans 13 residues. V lost 5 bases and J 4 bases, leaving 11 bases between the germline ends. The V gene's germline CDR1 is SGHTA and CDR2 FQGNSA. Remarks on this clone: The antigen is unknown.

Primers included in the PCR were 60 Vbeta and 13 Jbeta primers. Sequenced by immunoSEQ multiplex PCR; TCRdb stores in-frame clones only, minus some. Of 95,000 to 110,000 clones listed, less than 85% are singletons. The clonotype was recovered from a woman aged 40 to 50 in good health and CMV-seropositive. This chain links TRBV7-2 with TRBJ1-2, with D perhaps matching TRBD1 (5 bases). Sequenced input: PBMCs. CDR3 nucleotide sequence: TGTGCCAGCAGCGATCGAAGGGGCTATGGCTACACCTTC. Translating gives CASSDRRGYGYTF.